This T cell receptor (beta chain) stems from a study of PD-1 blockade in classical Hodgkin lymphoma. Background on the study: Intravenous delivery of nivolumab at 3 mg/kg to patients occurred every 2 weeks. Notes on the study in general: Newly diagnosed patients reportedly trailed healthy donors in baseline TCR diversity.

Concerning this clone itself: The antigen is unknown.

After removal of 2 bases from V and 2 bases from J, the junction contained 2 bases not matched to a gene. There are 15 residues in the CDR3. CDR1 is LNHNV, CDR2 YYDKDF, per germline (reference sequence). Profiled with immunoSEQ multiplex PCR; TCRdb holds only in-frame clones, not every one. The sample holds 15,000 to 20,000 clones, around 84% seen once. The time point denotes: cycle 4 day 1 (C4D1), after more than 5 weeks of nivolumab. Every patient was affected by relapse after autologous stem cell transplantation, while exposure to brentuximab vedotin was not uniform. Best overall response was complete response, partial response or progressive disease in these relapsed/refractory classical Hodgkin lymphoma patients.

The TCR was taken from a human donor with classical Hodgkin lymphoma. Sequencing used peripheral blood mononuclear cells (PBMCs), obtained before the fourth cycle of nivolumab. The V call is TRBV15, the J call TRBJ2-3; 9 bases line up with TRBD1. Written as DNA, the CDR3 is TGTGCCACCAGCAGATGGACAGGGGACACAGATACGCAGTATTTT. Its protein product is CATSRWTGDTDTQYF.